Detailed here is one T cell receptor beta chain. The source of the sample is a study of T cell changes during pregnancy in multiple sclerosis. Produced via immunoSEQ multiplex PCR; TCRdb's table is partial and in-frame only. The sample lists around 70,000 clones; roughly 92% were seen once. The CDR3 runs to 17 residues. CDR1 ENHRY and CDR2 SYGVKD come from the germline V gene. V lost 1 base, J lost 6 bases, and 6 bases stayed unmatched. Sequences were derived from peripheral blood, sampled after pregnancy. The rearrangement uses TRBV10-3 and TRBJ2-2; 12 positions agree with TRBD1. The TCR comes from a female donor in good health, enrolled as a control in a pregnancy study. This CDR3 reads CAISEWPGQGAPGELFF. For the CDR3, the DNA is TGTGCCATCAGTGAGTGGCCGGGACAGGGGGCGCCCGGGGAGCTGTTTTTT.